A single sample is the source of the 20 T cell receptor beta chains below, sequenced in a study of blood T cell repertoires in COVID-19 (dated by TCRdb to the early 2020s). Libraries were made using the immunoSEQ multiplex PCR assay. Entries here come from immuneACCESS through TCRdb and include only in-frame sequences with V and J called. Some clones fail to appear in such tables; in the studies checked, an unresolved V gene covers under half of the shortfall, and the cause of the remainder is unknown. The sample table lists under 65,000 clones, roughly 87% of them with a count of one. The leading ten clones occupy around 23% of the sample. The specimen was peripheral blood. Source of these receptors: a woman of 80 years or more with COVID-19, enrolled during active disease.

The rearrangement links TRBV9 to TRBJ2-1, with 8 bases fitting TRBD1. The germline gives CDR1 SGDLS, CDR2 YYNGEE. The CDR3 extends over 16 amino acids. Trimming removed 4 bases from V and 0 bases from J; junction bases left unmatched: 6. The CDR3 region is CASSPSGGSSYNEQFF. CDR3 coding DNA: TGTGCCAGCAGCCCGTCAGGGGGCAGCTCCTACAATGAGCAGTTCTTC.

This chain joins TRBV5-3 and TRBJ1-3; D gene uncertain. TRBV5-3 is noted as an ORF with a role that remains uncertain. Trimming removed 2 bases from V and 5 bases from J, with 14 bases in between. The CDR3 is made up of 15 amino acids. CDR3: CARSFSRRYRNTIYF. The CDR3 coding sequence is TGTGCCAGAAGCTTTTCAAGGAGGTACCGAAACACCATATATTTT.

V is TRBV7-6 and J is TRBJ2-1; 8 bases align to TRBD2. This CDR3 comprises 19 residues. Germline loops: CDR1 SGHVS, CDR2 FNYEAQ. V was pared by 1 base and J by 0 bases, with 11 bases of the junction left unmatched. CDR3: CASSLEVAGGYLSYNEQFF. The CDR3 region has the DNA TGTGCCAGCAGCTTAGAGGTCGCGGGGGGCTACCTCTCCTACAATGAGCAGTTCTTC.

V gene TRBV2 combines with J gene TRBJ1-4, with TRBD1 matching 7 bases. Germline values: CDR1 SNHLY, CDR2 FYNNEI. The CDR3 runs to 14 residues. The V and J ends lost 8 bases and 4 bases, in that order; junction bases with no gene match: 7. The CDR3 protein is CASRYGTDNEKLFF. In nucleotides, the CDR3 is TGTGCCAGCCGTTACGGGACAGATAATGAAAAACTGTTTTTT.

The chain recombines TRBV2 with TRBJ1-2; D gene uncertain. Germline CDR1 reads SNHLY; CDR2 reads FYNNEI. Trimming removed 3 bases at V and 7 bases at J, with 18 bases between. The CDR3 length is 15 residues. CDR3 nucleotides: TGTGCCAGCAGTGACGTCGTGGGCCGGGAGACTGGCTACACCTTC. It codes for CASSDVVGRETGYTF.

The chain employs TRBV6-5 and TRBJ1-2; TRBD1 matches at 7 bases. The CDR3 loop spans 15 amino acids. Trimming removed 6 bases from V and 3 bases from J; junction bases left unmatched: 10. CDR1 and CDR2 (germline): MNHEY, SVGAGI. The chain's CDR3 is CASRTGTVTDYGYTF. Here the CDR3 DNA reads TGTGCCAGCAGAACCGGGACAGTCACCGACTATGGCTACACCTTC.

This chain uses TRBV14 with TRBJ1-6; 8 nucleotides agree with TRBD1. The CDR3 has 17 residues. Germline V gives CDR1 SGHDN, CDR2 FVKESK. V was clipped by 1 base and J by 1 base; unmatched bases: 3. The CDR3 is CASSQGDRGSYNSPLHF. The CDR3 DNA is TGTGCCAGCAGCCAAGGCGACAGGGGATCCTATAATTCACCCCTCCACTTT.

CDR3 sequence: CASSLGTMVEQYF. The CDR3 DNA sequence: TGTGCCAGCAGCTTGGGGACAATGGTCGAGCAGTACTTC. The chain is built from TRBV5-4 and TRBJ2-7; tentatively, D is TRBD1 (5 bases). The CDR3 is 13 residues long. The germline gives CDR1 SGHNT, CDR2 YYREEE (reference sequence). Trimming removed 0 bases from V and 6 bases from J, with 10 bases in between.

V usage is TRBV6-1 and J usage is TRBJ2-2; no reliable D call. Between the trimmed V and J ends, which lost 2 bases and 0 bases, there was a span of 10 bases. Germline V lookup: CDR1 MNHNS, CDR2 SASEGT. The CDR3 is 16 amino acids. CDR3 nucleotides: TGTGCCAGCAGTGAATGGATTGCGGCGAACACCGGGGAGCTGTTTTTT. It encodes CASSEWIAANTGELFF.

The chain employs TRBV5-1 and TRBJ2-5; 8 positions agree with TRBD2. The length of the CDR3 is 17 residues. Trimming at V came to 0 bases and at J to 5 bases, leaving 12 bases not matched to a gene. From germline, CDR1 is SGHRS and CDR2 YFSETQ. The CDR3 DNA is TGCGCCAGCAGCTTGGATGTTTATGCTAGCGGGTTGGAGACCCAGTACTTC. It encodes CASSLDVYASGLETQYF.

The count of this clone is one. The V gene is TRBV21-1, the J gene TRBJ1-6; TRBD1 was called by the table and not checked on the DNA. TRBV21-1 is reported as a pseudogene. This CDR3 has 14 amino acids. The CDR3 loop reads CAGVQGHGVSPLHF. As DNA, the CDR3 is TGTGCCGGAGTACAGGGGCACGGAGTTTCACCCCTCCACTTT.

The V call is TRBV19, the J call TRBJ1-2; D uncertain. Germline V CDR1 and CDR2: LNHDA, SQIVND (reference sequence). This CDR3 region has 14 residues. V was clipped by 2 bases and J by 4 bases, with 11 bases between them. CDR3 in amino acids: CASSIPQALYGYTF. DNA of the CDR3: TGTGCCAGTAGTATACCCCAGGCGCTCTATGGCTACACCTTC.

The chain combines TRBV4-1 with TRBJ2-1; 12 bases are a match to TRBD1. This CDR3 region has 18 residues. J lost 7 bases, V lost 3 bases, and 13 bases had no gene match. Germline V lookup: CDR1 MGHRA, CDR2 YSYEKL. This chain's CDR3 is CASSHVLPGQGARNEQFF. The CDR3 nucleotides are TGCGCCAGCAGCCACGTACTTCCGGGACAGGGGGCGAGGAATGAGCAGTTCTTC.

The chain combines TRBV7-9 with TRBJ1-2; 9 nucleotides align to TRBD1. The junction had 8 bases not matched to a gene; V was cut back by 1 base and J by 5 bases. The germline V gene encodes CDR1 SEHNR and CDR2 FQNEAQ (reference sequence). CDR3 length: 16 residues. The CDR3 coding sequence is TGTGCCAGCAGCTTAGGGGCTGGGACAGGGAAATATGGCTACACCTTC. This gives the protein CASSLGAGTGKYGYTF.

By frequency in the sample, this clone is medium-sized. This rearrangement joins TRBV6-4 to TRBJ1-4; D remains unclear. Trimming cost V 0 bases and J 11 bases, with 13 bases left between them. The CDR3 length is 14 residues. Germline CDR1 is MRHNA and CDR2 is SNTAGT. The DNA for the CDR3 is TGTGCCAGCAGTGACTCTCGGACCGGCGGGAAACTGTTTTTT. This gives the protein CASSDSRTGGKLFF.

The chain couples TRBV7-8 to TRBJ2-7; TRBD2 might be the D (6 bases). The V end lost 5 bases, the J end lost 7 bases, and 27 bases lay between the germline ends. This CDR3 spans 17 amino acids. Germline CDR1 SGHVS, CDR2 FQNEAQ. The CDR3 reads CASSQKAGGRSSGEQYF. The CDR3 DNA follows: TGTGCCAGCAGCCAGAAGGCCGGGGGACGGAGCTCCGGGGAGCAGTACTTC.

The rearrangement uses TRBV5-8 and TRBJ1-1; D is possibly TRBD1 (6 bases). CDR1 is SGHTS and CDR2 is YDEGEE in the germline V gene. V dropped 2 bases and J dropped 4 bases, with 12 bases sitting between them. The CDR3 is 14 residues long. Here the CDR3 DNA reads TGTGCCAGCAGCTTCGCAGGGGTGAGCACTGAAGCTTTCTTT. Its translation is CASSFAGVSTEAFF.

As DNA, the CDR3 is TGTGCCAGCAGGTCCTATGTGGACAGGGTGAACACTGAAGCTTTCTTT. It is translated as CASRSYVDRVNTEAFF. This rearrangement joins TRBV6-4 to TRBJ1-1, with 8 bases aligning to TRBD1. From germline, CDR1 is MRHNA and CDR2 SNTAGT. V gave up 6 bases and J gave up 0 bases; unmatched junction bases: 9. The CDR3 is made up of 16 amino acids.

The CDR3 protein is CAISQGSGGPNPQETQYF. For the CDR3, the DNA is TGTGCCATCAGCCAGGGTAGCGGGGGGCCTAACCCTCAAGAGACCCAGTACTTC. The chain joins TRBV10-3 to TRBJ2-5; 10 nucleotides align to TRBD2. This CDR3 is 18 amino acids long. Germline V lookup: CDR1 ENHRY, CDR2 SYGVKD. Germline trimming cut 6 bases from V and 2 bases from J; bases unmatched to any gene: 15.

The V gene is TRBV5-5, the J gene TRBJ2-5; D not resolved. V was trimmed by 0 bases and J by 10 bases, leaving 7 bases between them. The CDR3 is made up of 11 amino acids. Per germline, CDR1 SGHKS and CDR2 YYEKEE (reference sequence). In nucleotides, the CDR3 is TGTGCCAGCAGCTTGGTAGAAATCCAGTACTTC. Its translation: CASSLVEIQYF. Drawing the rest from reference TRBV5-5 and TRBJ2-5, the complete variable domain is DAGVTQSPTHLIKTRGQQVTLRCSPISGHKSVSWYQQVLGQGPQFIFQYYEKEERGRGNFPDRFSARQFPNYSSELNVNALLLGDSALYLCASSLVEIQYFGPGTRLLVL.